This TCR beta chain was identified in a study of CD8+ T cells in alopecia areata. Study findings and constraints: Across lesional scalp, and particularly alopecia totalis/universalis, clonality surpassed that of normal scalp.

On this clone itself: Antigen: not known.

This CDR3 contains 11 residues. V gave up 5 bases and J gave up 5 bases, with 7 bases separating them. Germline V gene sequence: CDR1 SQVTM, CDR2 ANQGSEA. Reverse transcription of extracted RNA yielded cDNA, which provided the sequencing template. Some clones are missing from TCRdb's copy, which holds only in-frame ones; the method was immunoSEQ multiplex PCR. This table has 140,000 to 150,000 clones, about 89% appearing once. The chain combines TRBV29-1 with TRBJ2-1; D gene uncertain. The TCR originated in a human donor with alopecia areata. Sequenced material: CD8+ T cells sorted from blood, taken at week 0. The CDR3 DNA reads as TGCAGCGTTTCCCTAAACAATGAGCAGTTCTTC. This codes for CSVSLNNEQFF.